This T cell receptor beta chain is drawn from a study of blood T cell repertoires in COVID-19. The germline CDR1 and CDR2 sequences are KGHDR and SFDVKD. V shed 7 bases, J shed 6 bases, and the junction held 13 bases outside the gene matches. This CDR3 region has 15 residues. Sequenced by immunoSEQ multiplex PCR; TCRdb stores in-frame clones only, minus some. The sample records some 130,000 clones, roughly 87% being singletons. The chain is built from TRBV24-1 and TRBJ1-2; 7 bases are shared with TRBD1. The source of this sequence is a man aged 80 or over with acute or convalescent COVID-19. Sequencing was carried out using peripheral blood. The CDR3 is CATSRSGTAGDGYTF. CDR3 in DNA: TGTGCCACCAGCCGATCTGGGACAGCAGGAGATGGCTACACCTTC.